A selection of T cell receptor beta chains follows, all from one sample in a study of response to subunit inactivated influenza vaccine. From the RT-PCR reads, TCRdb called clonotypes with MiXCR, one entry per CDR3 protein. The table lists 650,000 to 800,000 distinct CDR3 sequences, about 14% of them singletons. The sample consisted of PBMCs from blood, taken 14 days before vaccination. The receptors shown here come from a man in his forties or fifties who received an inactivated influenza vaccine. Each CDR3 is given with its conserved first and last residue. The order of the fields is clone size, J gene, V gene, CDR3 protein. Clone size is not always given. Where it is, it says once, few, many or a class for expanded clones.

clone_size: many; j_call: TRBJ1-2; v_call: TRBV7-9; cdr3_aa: CASSLSTYGYTF
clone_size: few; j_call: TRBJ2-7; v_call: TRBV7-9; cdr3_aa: CASSLLGRDEQYF
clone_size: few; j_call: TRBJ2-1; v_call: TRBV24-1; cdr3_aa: CATSAFRLTEQFF
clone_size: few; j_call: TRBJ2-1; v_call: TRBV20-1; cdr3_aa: CSARGRNEQFF
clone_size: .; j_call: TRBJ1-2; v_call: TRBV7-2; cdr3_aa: CASSLEGTGYDYTF
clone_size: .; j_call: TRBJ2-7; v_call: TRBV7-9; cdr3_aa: CASSSSRDLAGYEQYF
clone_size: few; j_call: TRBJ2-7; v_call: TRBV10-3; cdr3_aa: CAIRGDRGPYEQYF
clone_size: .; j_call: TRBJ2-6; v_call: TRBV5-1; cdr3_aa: CASSGQGRTGANVLTF
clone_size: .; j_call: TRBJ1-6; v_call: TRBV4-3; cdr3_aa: CASSPGGFGNSPLHF
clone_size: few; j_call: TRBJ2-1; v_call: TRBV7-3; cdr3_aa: CASGEGTSGGNEQFF
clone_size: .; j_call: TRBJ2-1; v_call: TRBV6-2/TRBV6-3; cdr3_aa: CASSYLKRGASYNEQFF
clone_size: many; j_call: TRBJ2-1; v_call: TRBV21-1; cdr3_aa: CASSKEGLSYNEQFF
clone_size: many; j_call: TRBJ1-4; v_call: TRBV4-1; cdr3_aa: CASSQVGTGGEKLFF